These 18 T cell receptor beta chains came from one sample sequenced in a study of T cells in Graves' hyperthyroidism and ophthalmopathy. The source material, RNA transcripts, was used to amplify TCR beta CDR3 regions. HTBI primers drove first-round RT-PCR of the TCR CDR3. TCRdb reprocessed the multiplex PCR reads with MiXCR, giving one entry per CDR3 protein. The profile shows under 40,000 distinct CDR3 sequences, 49% of them singletons. The sample was blood. These receptors were obtained from a woman in her forties or fifties with Graves' hyperthyroidism that later progressed to Graves' ophthalmopathy.

This clonotype occurred many times. The chain carries TRBV10-1 and TRBJ2-3, with a possible D match to TRBD1 (5 bases). There are 18 residues in the CDR3. From germline, CDR1 is WNHNN and CDR2 SYGVQD (reference sequence). V gave up 4 bases and J gave up 1 base, with 21 bases separating them. The CDR3 sequence is CASSATDPGFPGTDTQYF. The CDR3 coding sequence is TGCGCCAGCAGTGCAACCGACCCAGGGTTCCCGGGCACAGATACGCAGTATTTT.

This clonotype was recorded many times. The chain couples TRBV5-6 to TRBJ1-1; 7 positions agree with TRBD1. Trimming at V came to 4 bases and at J to 7 bases, leaving 4 bases not matched to a gene. The germline V gene has CDR1 SGHDT and CDR2 YYEEEE. The CDR3 has 12 residues. The CDR3 DNA is TGTGCCAGCAGCCAGGACAGGTTTGAAGCTTTCTTT. Amino acids: CASSQDRFEAFF.

This clonotype was detected many times. Written as DNA, the CDR3 is TGTGCCAGCAGCCCACCGGGACAGGGGGCACCCCTCCACTTT. It encodes CASSPPGQGAPLHF. The chain employs TRBV14 and TRBJ1-6; TRBD1 agrees at 11 bases. The V and J ends lost 4 bases and 11 bases, in that order; junction bases with no gene match: 4. The CDR3 has 14 amino acids. Germline V CDR1 and CDR2: SGHDN, FVKESK.

The chain combines TRBV7-2 with TRBJ2-7, with D possibly matching TRBD1 (7 bases). The V gene's germline CDR1 is SGHTA and CDR2 FQGNSA. Trimming removed 5 bases at V and 0 bases at J, with 14 bases between. The CDR3 is 15 amino acids. DNA for the CDR3: TGTGCCAGCAGCAACCAGGGGGGCCTCTCCTACGAGCAGTACTTC. This encodes CASSNQGGLSYEQYF.

This clonotype came up many times. This sequence joins TRBV27 and TRBJ1-1; unclear D gene. Germline V gene data show CDR1 as MNHEY and CDR2 as SMNVEV (reference sequence). The CDR3 is made up of 14 amino acids. V lost 2 bases to trimming and J lost 4 bases, with 11 bases between them. The CDR3: CASSLGSAGTEAFF. The CDR3 DNA is TGTGCCAGCAGTTTAGGATCAGCTGGCACTGAAGCTTTCTTT.

This chain links TRBV7-6 with TRBJ1-1; D not certain. The CDR3 totals 14 residues. The ends were cut back, 0 bases at V and 5 bases at J, with 10 bases in the middle. Per the germline V gene, CDR1 is SGHVS and CDR2 is FNYEAQ. The CDR3 sequence is CASSLASEITEAFF. As DNA, the CDR3 is TGTGCCAGCAGCTTAGCTAGCGAGATAACTGAAGCTTTCTTT.

Comments on this clonotype: The missing conserved phenylalanine or tryptophan at the end of this CDR3 makes a read error likely. DNA of the CDR3: TGTGCCAGCAGCGTAGATCAGAGCGGGTCCTCTGGGGCCAACGTCCTGACTTGC. This sequence encodes CASSVDQSGSSGANVLTC. The chain couples TRBV11-3 to TRBJ2-6; D might be TRBD2 (6 bases). This CDR3 has 18 amino acids. The germline V gene encodes CDR1 SGHNT and CDR2 YENEEA.

Notes on this clonotype: The conserved final phenylalanine or tryptophan is absent from the CDR3, which likely points to a read error. The chain joins TRBV14 to TRBJ2-7; 15 bases fit TRBD2. With 0 bases clipped from V and 7 bases from J, the junction kept 1 base outside the gene matches. This CDR3 comprises 15 residues. Looked up from germline, CDR1 is SGHDN and CDR2 is FVKESK. CDR3 sequence (DNA): TGTGCCAGCAGCCAAGAAGGGACTAGCGGGAGGGAGCAGTACTCC. Protein product: CASSQEGTSGREQYS.

This rearrangement joins TRBV10-1 to TRBJ2-5, with D perhaps TRBD1 (6 bases). Trimming cost V 3 bases and J 2 bases, with 13 bases left between them. CDR1 and CDR2 (germline): WNHNN, SYGVQD (reference sequence). CDR3 size: 15 residues. CDR3 in DNA: TGCGCCAGCAGTGATCTCAGGGGCAGGCAAGAGACCCAGTACTTC. Its translation: CASSDLRGRQETQYF.

The rearrangement uses TRBV6-1 and TRBJ2-5; 9 bases are a match to TRBD1. V dropped 2 bases and J dropped 4; count of bases not matched to a gene: 5. The length of the CDR3 is 15 residues. The germline V gene encodes CDR1 MNHNS and CDR2 SASEGT. This CDR3 reads CASSEPGQGIETQYF. CDR3 nucleotides: TGTGCCAGCAGTGAACCTGGACAGGGGATAGAGACCCAGTACTTC.

This clonotype was counted at least ten times. The chain links TRBV4-1 to TRBJ1-1; maybe TRBD1 (6 bases). Germline V CDR1 and CDR2: MGHRA, YSYEKL. Trimming shortened V by 2 bases and J by 2 bases, and 9 bases separated the two germline ends. This CDR3 is 14 amino acids long. The chain's CDR3 is CASSQPQGNTEAFF. The CDR3 nucleotides are TGCGCCAGCAGCCAACCACAGGGTAACACTGAAGCTTTCTTT.

This clonotype was seen ten or more times. The chain uses TRBV6-1 and TRBJ1-2; 10 bases agree with TRBD1. The CDR3 is 14 amino acids. Trimming took 6 bases from V and 8 from J; bases not matched to a gene: 9. CDR1 and CDR2 from the germline V gene are MNHNS and SASEGT. CDR3 DNA sequence: TGTGCCAGCAGGACCCTAGGGACAGGGGTAGGCTACACCTTC. This sequence encodes CASRTLGTGVGYTF.

This clonotype was seen only once. The V and J genes are TRBV28 and TRBJ2-2; 8 bases map to TRBD2. Germline trimming cut 6 bases from V and 1 base from J; bases unmatched to any gene: 4. Germline loops: CDR1 MDHEN, CDR2 SYDVKM. The CDR3 runs to 15 residues. CDR3 sequence: CASRITSGNTGELFF. In nucleotides, the CDR3 is TGTGCCAGCAGGATTACTAGCGGGAACACCGGGGAGCTGTTTTTT.

This clonotype is medium-sized. The chain joins TRBV29-1 to TRBJ1-5; D possibly corresponds to TRBD1 (5 bases). CDR3 length: 14 residues. Germline V gene data show CDR1 as SQVTM and CDR2 as ANQGSEA. V dropped 4 bases and J dropped 0 bases, with 10 bases sitting between them. This CDR3 reads CSVVDSNSNQPQHF. The CDR3 nucleotides read TGCAGCGTTGTAGACAGTAATAGCAATCAGCCCCAGCATTTT.

This clonotype has a count of ten or more. V is TRBV19 and J is TRBJ1-5; D is perhaps TRBD1 (5 bases). The CDR3 has 19 residues. The V gene's germline CDR1 is LNHDA and CDR2 SQIVND (reference sequence). The V and J ends lost 3 bases and 3 bases respectively, with 24 bases between them. Here the CDR3 reads CASSMLWDADTGDNQPQHF. CDR3 nucleotides: TGTGCCAGTAGTATGTTGTGGGACGCGGATACTGGTGACAATCAGCCCCAGCATTTT.

The V gene is TRBV9, the J gene TRBJ2-1; unclear D gene. CDR3 length: 14 residues. V lost 0 bases to trimming and J lost 5 bases, with 9 bases between them. The germline CDR1 and CDR2 sequences are SGDLS and YYNGEE. The CDR3 loop reads CASSVGSNDNEQFF. The DNA for the CDR3 is TGTGCCAGCAGCGTAGGGAGCAACGACAATGAGCAGTTCTTC. Full variable domain (missing parts from reference TRBV9 and TRBJ2-1): DSGVTQTPKHLITATGQRVTLRCSPRSGDLSVYWYQQSLDQGLQFLIQYYNGEERAKGNILERFSAQQFPDLHSELNLSSLELGDSALYFCASSVGSNDNEQFFGPGTRLTVL.

In this sample, this clonotype turned up many times. This chain uses TRBV20-1 with TRBJ2-2; 8 nucleotides line up with TRBD1. V dropped 0 bases and J dropped 7; count of bases not matched to a gene: 4. The CDR3 has 14 residues. Looked up from germline, CDR1 is DFQATT and CDR2 is SNEGSKA (reference sequence). The CDR3 coding sequence is TGCAGTGCTAGAGATCAGGGGGCGTACGGGGAGCTGTTTTTT. This translates into CSARDQGAYGELFF.

This clonotype has ten or more counts. The chain uses TRBV7-8 and TRBJ1-1, with D hard to call. The V end was cut by 2 bases, the J end by 10 bases, with 23 bases between. The germline V gene encodes CDR1 SGHVS and CDR2 FQNEAQ. The CDR3 is made up of 16 amino acids. The CDR3 region has the DNA TGTGCCAGCAGCTTAATGCATATTCCCGGAAATGACGGAGCTTTCTTT. It translates to CASSLMHIPGNDGAFF.